Listed here are 15 T cell receptor beta chains from one sample, sequenced in a study of Tregs in tolerant kidney transplant recipients. The antigens for these receptors are not known. TCRdb keeps only in-frame clones here, not all; method: immunoSEQ multiplex PCR. The sample lists about 31,000 clones; 82% were seen once. Sequenced: Tregs from blood cultured with allogeneic cells. Source of these receptors: a human donor in good health.

The chain employs TRBV9 and TRBJ2-2; TRBD2 is a possible D gene (6 bases). Per the germline V gene, CDR1 is SGDLS and CDR2 is YYNGEE. The V end lost 2 bases, the J end lost 3 bases, and 11 bases lay between the germline ends. This CDR3 is built from 15 residues. The CDR3 spells CASSVTSKDTGELFF. CDR3 DNA sequence: TGTGCCAGCAGCGTGACTAGTAAGGACACCGGGGAGCTGTTTTTT.

The chain combines TRBV6-5 with TRBJ1-3; D is ambiguous. V was cut by 4 bases and J by 0 bases, with 10 bases left in between. CDR1 MNHEY and CDR2 SVGAGI come from the germline V gene. The CDR3 length is 15 residues. CDR3 coding DNA: TGTGCCAGCAGTTCCTCGACGGCCTCTGGAAACACCATATATTTT. Its protein is CASSSSTASGNTIYF.

V and J are TRBV4-2 and TRBJ1-4, with D maybe TRBD1 (5 bases). Germline V gene data show CDR1 as LGHNA and CDR2 as YNFKEQ. The length of the CDR3 is 15 residues. V was shortened by 0 bases and J by 3 bases, with 8 bases between the two germline ends. The CDR3 nucleotides are TGTGCCAGCAGCCAAGATGTGGGGGCTAATGAAAAACTGTTTTTT. Its translation: CASSQDVGANEKLFF.

The chain has TRBV4-3 and TRBJ2-5; D unresolved. In germline, CDR1 is LGHNA, CDR2 YSLEER. V lost 0 bases, J lost 0 bases, and 14 bases lay in between. This CDR3 region has 17 residues. The CDR3 sequence is CASSQDRRDWYQETQYF. The CDR3 DNA reads as TGCGCCAGCAGCCAAGATAGAAGGGATTGGTACCAAGAGACCCAGTACTTC.

In its sample, this clone was seen a few times. The rearrangement uses TRBV27 and TRBJ2-5; TRBD2 matches at 11 bases. CDR1 is MNHEY and CDR2 is SMNVEV in the germline V gene (reference sequence). With 3 bases clipped from V and 4 bases from J, the junction kept 7 bases outside the gene matches. The CDR3 loop spans 16 amino acids. The CDR3 coding sequence is TGTGCCAGCAGTTTGACTAGCGGGGAGAGTAGAGAGACCCAGTACTTC. Its translation is CASSLTSGESRETQYF.

This clone turned up a few times. V and J are TRBV11-2 and TRBJ1-1, with D tentatively TRBD1 (5 bases). V lost 6 bases and J 1 base, leaving 24 bases between the germline ends. The CDR3 consists of 18 residues. Germline assignment: CDR1 SGHAT and CDR2 FQNNGV. The CDR3 sequence: CASRRPLGRGRGNTEAFF. The CDR3 DNA reads TGTGCCAGCAGAAGACCCCTTGGGAGGGGCCGCGGGAACACTGAAGCTTTCTTT.

The chain couples TRBV7-2 to TRBJ2-1; D is ambiguous. The V end lost 5 bases, the J end lost 5 bases, and 7 bases lay between the germline ends. Looked up from germline, CDR1 is SGHTA and CDR2 is FQGNSA. The CDR3 has 12 amino acids. In DNA, the CDR3 is TGTGCCAGCAGCCCAGTAAACAATGAGCAGTTCTTC. It yields the protein CASSPVNNEQFF.

V gene TRBV5-1 combines with J gene TRBJ1-4, with D maybe TRBD1 (5 bases). Germline V gene lookup returns CDR1 SGHRS and CDR2 YFSETQ. The CDR3 covers 14 residues. The V and J ends lost 4 bases and 8 bases respectively, with 15 bases between them. CDR3 nucleotide sequence: TGCGCCAGCAGCCCCCGCCGGGGCACCGAAAAACTGTTTTTT. The encoded protein is CASSPRRGTEKLFF.

The chain links TRBV15 to TRBJ1-2; 8 nucleotides match TRBD1. Germline V gives CDR1 LNHNV, CDR2 YYDKDF (reference sequence). V shed 5 bases and J 5 bases; nucleotides not matched to a gene: 4. This CDR3 comprises 13 residues. The CDR3 region is CATSGRTGYGYTF. The CDR3 region has the DNA TGTGCCACCAGCGGTCGGACAGGGTATGGCTACACCTTC.

The V gene is TRBV7-9, the J gene TRBJ1-2; D gene ambiguous. This CDR3 contains 15 residues. CDR1 is SEHNR, CDR2 FQNEAQ, per germline (reference sequence). V lost 5 bases to trimming and J lost 9 bases, with 22 bases between them. CDR3 in DNA: TGTGCCAGCAGCCCCCTTTTGATAGCGAAGAAACGCTACACCTTC. Protein: CASSPLLIAKKRYTF. The whole variable domain, filled in from reference TRBV7-9 and TRBJ1-2, reads DTGVSQNPRHKITKRGQNVTFRCDPISEHNRLYWYRQTLGQGPEFLTYFQNEAQLEKSRLLSDRFSAERPKGSFSTLEIQRTEQGDSAMYLCASSPLLIAKKRYTFGSGTRLTVV.

The J gene is TRBJ1-2, the V gene TRBV6-5; D possibly corresponds to TRBD1 (6 bases). The CDR3 is 12 residues long. V shed 6 bases and J shed 5 bases, with 10 bases lying between them. Germline-derived CDR1 and CDR2 are MNHEY and SVGAGI. This CDR3 reads CASRQGPYGYTF. The CDR3 DNA follows: TGTGCCAGCAGACAGGGACCTTATGGCTACACCTTC.

The chain uses TRBV6-1 and TRBJ1-2; D remains unclear. V lost 2 bases, J lost 4 bases, and 5 bases lay in between. CDR1 is MNHNS and CDR2 is SASEGT in the germline V gene. The CDR3 has 12 amino acids. The CDR3 DNA reads TGTGCCAGCAGTGAAACCCTCTATGGCTACACCTTC. Protein: CASSETLYGYTF.

This rearrangement joins TRBV11-3 to TRBJ2-7, with a possible D match to TRBD2 (6 bases). The V gene's germline CDR1 is SGHNT and CDR2 YENEEA. V gave up 3 bases and J gave up 3 bases, with 15 bases separating them. This CDR3 comprises 15 residues. CDR3 coding DNA: TGTGCCAGCAGCTTGGAGGGAATTGAAGGCTACGAGCAGTACTTC. Translating gives CASSLEGIEGYEQYF.

V is TRBV5-5 and J is TRBJ2-3; possible D gene TRBD2, 5 bases. CDR3 size: 16 residues. V lost 1 base, J lost 2 bases, and 14 bases lay in between. The germline V gene has CDR1 SGHKS and CDR2 YYEKEE (reference sequence). The CDR3: CASSLLSGSFTDTQYF. CDR3 bases: TGTGCCAGCAGCTTGCTGTCGGGGAGTTTCACAGATACGCAGTATTTT.

A few counts support this clone. The V and J genes are TRBV4-1 and TRBJ1-2, with D tentatively TRBD1 (5 bases). This CDR3 region has 17 residues. From germline, CDR1 is MGHRA and CDR2 YSYEKL. The V gene lost 0 bases and the J gene lost 7 bases, with 21 bases spanning the gap. The CDR3, as DNA: TGCGCCAGCAGCCAAGAGCCTGGGGGGGGAGGATGGCGTGGCTACACCTTC. Translated: CASSQEPGGGGWRGYTF.